Listed here are 4 T cell receptor beta chains from one sample, sequenced in a study of PD-L1 blockade in urothelial cancer. The time point here: peripheral blood 6 weeks after treatment start. Sequenced by immunoSEQ multiplex PCR; TCRdb stores in-frame clones only, minus some. The table lists over 100,000 clones, 80% to 95% of them singletons. Source: PBMCs, taken around atezolizumab (anti-PD-L1) treatment. These receptors were obtained from a man aged 55 to 69 with urothelial cancer.

This sequence joins TRBV7-2 and TRBJ2-1; 9 bases agree with TRBD2. J was trimmed by 7 bases and V by 2 bases; bases with no gene match: 12. The length of the CDR3 is 17 residues. Looked up from germline, CDR1 is SGHTA and CDR2 is FQGNSA. This CDR3 is CASSLMSSPSGNNEQFF. CDR3 nucleotides: TGTGCCAGCAGCTTAATGAGTAGTCCTAGCGGGAATAATGAGCAGTTCTTC.

The chain carries TRBV6-5 and TRBJ2-2, with D perhaps TRBD1 (5 bases). The ends were cut back, 7 bases at V and 0 bases at J, with 12 bases in the middle. This CDR3 comprises 15 residues. CDR1 and CDR2 (germline): MNHEY, SVGAGI. The CDR3 nucleotides read TGTGCCAGCACCGCGGACACACCGAACACCGGGGAGCTGTTTTTT. Amino acid sequence: CASTADTPNTGELFF.

V gene TRBV7-8 combines with J gene TRBJ2-3; TRBD2 aligns across 9 bases. The V gene's germline CDR1 is SGHVS and CDR2 FQNEAQ. With V trimmed by 3 bases and J by 2 bases, 6 bases remained unmatched. The CDR3 loop spans 16 amino acids. CDR3 sequence reads: CASSFLERGVTDTQYF. The CDR3 coding sequence is TGTGCCAGCAGCTTTCTGGAGCGGGGGGTCACAGATACGCAGTATTTT. The whole variable domain, filled in from reference TRBV7-8 and TRBJ2-3, reads GAGVSQSPRYKVAKRGQDVALRCDPISGHVSLFWYQQALGQGPEFLTYFQNEAQLDKSGLPSDRFFAERPEGSVSTLKIQRTQQEDSAVYLCASSFLERGVTDTQYFGPGTRLTVL.

This clone was observed once. This chain uses TRBV6-5 with TRBJ1-4; no firm D call. Trimming stripped 5 bases from V and 8 bases from J, with 18 bases between. This CDR3 contains 15 residues. Germline lookup yields CDR1 MNHEY and CDR2 SVGAGI. The CDR3 DNA is TGTGCCAGCAGTCCACTCGGGAGGCAGATGGAAAAACTGTTTTTT. It yields the protein CASSPLGRQMEKLFF.